These 2 T cell receptor beta chains came from one sample sequenced in a study of post-analysis software for immune sequencing data. Unique molecular identifiers were carried by the TCR beta cDNA libraries. TCRdb re-called the PCR reads with MiXCR, one entry per CDR3 protein. The sample includes about 260,000 distinct CDR3 sequences, 36% of them seen just once. General study points: Elevated frequency relative to controls characterized several TRBV segments in patients, TRBV5-6, TRBV5-1 and TRBV20-1 among them.

These receptors' antigens are unknown. Sequenced sample: blood. These receptors all stem from a girl aged 5 to 17 with multiple sclerosis.

The genes are TRBV10-2 and TRBJ2-1, with D unclear. Looked up from germline, CDR1 is WSHSY and CDR2 is SAAADI. Trimming shortened V by 2 bases and J by 12 bases, and 14 bases separated the two germline ends. This CDR3 is built from 13 residues. The CDR3 loop reads CASSEGDLRWQFF. The CDR3 nucleotides read TGCGCCAGCAGTGAGGGCGACCTTCGGTGGCAGTTCTTC.

A remark on this clonotype: One junction end does not reproduce the germline sequence, and a read error may be involved. This chain joins TRBV6-5 and TRBJ1-1; possible D gene TRBD1, 6 bases. CDR3 size: 15 residues. Per germline, CDR1 MNHEY and CDR2 SVGAGI. CDR3 nucleotides: TGTGCCAGCAGTTATTCCGGGACAATGAACACTGAAACTTTCTTT. It translates to CASSYSGTMNTETFF.